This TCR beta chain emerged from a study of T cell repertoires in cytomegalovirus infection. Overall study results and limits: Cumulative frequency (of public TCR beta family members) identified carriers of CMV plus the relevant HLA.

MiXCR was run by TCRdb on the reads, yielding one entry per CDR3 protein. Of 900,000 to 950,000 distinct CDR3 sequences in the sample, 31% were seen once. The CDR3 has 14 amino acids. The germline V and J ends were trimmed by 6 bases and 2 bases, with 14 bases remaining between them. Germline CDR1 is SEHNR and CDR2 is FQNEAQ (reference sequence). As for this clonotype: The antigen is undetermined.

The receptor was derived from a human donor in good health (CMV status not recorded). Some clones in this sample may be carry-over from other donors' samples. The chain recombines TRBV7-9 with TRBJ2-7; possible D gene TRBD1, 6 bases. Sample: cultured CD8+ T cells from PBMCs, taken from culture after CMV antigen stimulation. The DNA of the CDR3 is TGTGCCAGCAGTCATGACAGGATGGCCTACGAGCAGTACTTC. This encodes CASSHDRMAYEQYF.